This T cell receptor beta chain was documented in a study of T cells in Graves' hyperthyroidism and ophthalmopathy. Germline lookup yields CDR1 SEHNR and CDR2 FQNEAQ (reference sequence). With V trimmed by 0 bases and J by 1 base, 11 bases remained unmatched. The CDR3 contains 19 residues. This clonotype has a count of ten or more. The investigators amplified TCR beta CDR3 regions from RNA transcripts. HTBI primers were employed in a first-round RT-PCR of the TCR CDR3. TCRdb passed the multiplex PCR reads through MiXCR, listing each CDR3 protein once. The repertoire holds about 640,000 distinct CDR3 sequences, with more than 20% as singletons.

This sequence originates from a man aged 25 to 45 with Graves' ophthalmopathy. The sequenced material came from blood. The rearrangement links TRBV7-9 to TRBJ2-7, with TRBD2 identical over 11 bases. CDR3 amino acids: CASSLAPSGRHPSSYEQYF. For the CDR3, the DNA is TGTGCCAGCAGCTTAGCTCCTAGCGGGAGGCATCCTTCGTCCTACGAGCAGTACTTC.